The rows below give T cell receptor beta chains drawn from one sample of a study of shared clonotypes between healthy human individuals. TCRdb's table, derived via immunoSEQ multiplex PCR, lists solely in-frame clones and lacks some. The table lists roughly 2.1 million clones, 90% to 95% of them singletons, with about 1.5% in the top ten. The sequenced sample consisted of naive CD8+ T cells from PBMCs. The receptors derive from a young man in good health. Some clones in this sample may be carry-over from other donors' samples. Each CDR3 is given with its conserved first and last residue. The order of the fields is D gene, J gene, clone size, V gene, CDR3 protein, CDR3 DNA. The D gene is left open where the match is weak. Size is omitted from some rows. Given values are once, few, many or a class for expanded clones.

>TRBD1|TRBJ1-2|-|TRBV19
CASHRGLQHQSYGYTF
TGTGCCAGTCACAGGGGCCTACAACACCAGTCATATGGCTACACCTTC
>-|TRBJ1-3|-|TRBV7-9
CASSLNVMGHGNTIYF
TGTGCCAGCAGCTTAAACGTTATGGGCCACGGAAACACCATATATTTT
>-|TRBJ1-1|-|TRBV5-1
CASSLVATEAFF
TGCGCCAGCAGCTTGGTGGCCACTGAAGCTTTCTTT
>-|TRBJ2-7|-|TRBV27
CASRGGRAYEQYF
TGTGCCAGCAGGGGGGGTCGGGCGTACGAGCAGTACTTC
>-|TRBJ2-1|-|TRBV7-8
CASSWDRNEQFF
TGTGCCAGCAGCTGGGATCGCAATGAGCAGTTCTTC
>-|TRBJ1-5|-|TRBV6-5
CASSYVGAAQPQHF
TGTGCCAGCAGTTACGTGGGGGCTGCTCAGCCCCAGCATTTT
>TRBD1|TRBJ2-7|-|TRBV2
CASRGPGDRGIDEQYF
TGTGCCAGCAGAGGGCCTGGGGACAGGGGGATCGACGAGCAGTACTTC
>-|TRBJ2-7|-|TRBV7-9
CASSLDGGGYEQYF
TGTGCCAGCAGCTTAGATGGAGGGGGCTACGAGCAGTACTTC
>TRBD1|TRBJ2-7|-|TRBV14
CASSQGRTGGEQYF
TGTGCCAGCAGCCAAGGACGGACAGGGGGCGAGCAGTACTTC
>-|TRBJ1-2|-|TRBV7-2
CASSLGTLTNYGYTF
TGTGCCAGCAGCTTAGGGACGCTTACTAACTATGGCTACACCTTC
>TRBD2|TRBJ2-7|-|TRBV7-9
CASSRPGQGLAGEQYF
TGTGCCAGCAGCCGGCCGGGACAGGGACTAGCGGGGGAGCAGTACTTC
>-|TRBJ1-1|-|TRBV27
CASSLLVNTEAFF
TGTGCCAGCAGTTTACTGGTGAACACTGAAGCTTTCTTT
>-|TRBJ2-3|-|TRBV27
CASSRRQSSTLWADTQYF
TGTGCCAGCAGTCGCCGACAATCTAGCACCCTATGGGCAGATACGCAGTATTTT
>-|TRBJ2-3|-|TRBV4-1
CASSQGRGPTGTDTQYF
TGCGCCAGCAGCCAAGGCCGCGGTCCTACAGGCACAGATACGCAGTATTTT
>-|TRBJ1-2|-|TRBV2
CASSERANNYGYTF
TGTGCCAGCAGTGAACGAGCCAACAACTATGGCTACACCTTC
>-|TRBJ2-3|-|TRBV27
CASSPLAGGPDTQYF
TGTGCCAGCAGCCCACTAGCCGGAGGTCCAGATACGCAGTATTTT
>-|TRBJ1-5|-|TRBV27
CASSLVGVGRVQPQHF
TGTGCCAGCAGTTTAGTGGGCGTAGGGAGAGTCCAGCCCCAGCATTTT
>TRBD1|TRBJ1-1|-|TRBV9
CASSPTGANTEAFF
TGTGCCAGCAGCCCCACAGGGGCGAACACTGAAGCTTTCTTT
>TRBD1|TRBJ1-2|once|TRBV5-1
CASSLETGTNYGYTF
TGCGCCAGCAGCTTAGAGACAGGGACCAACTATGGCTACACCTTC
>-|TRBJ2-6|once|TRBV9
CASSWGDVQPSGANVLTF
TGTGCCAGCAGCTGGGGTGATGTGCAGCCCTCTGGGGCCAACGTCCTGACTTTC
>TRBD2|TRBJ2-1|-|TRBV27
CASRLIPGLAGDEQFF
TGTGCCAGCAGACTCATACCGGGACTAGCGGGAGATGAGCAGTTCTTC
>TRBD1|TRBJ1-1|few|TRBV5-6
CASSGTTGVTEAFF
TGTGCCAGCAGCGGAACTACAGGGGTAACTGAAGCTTTCTTT
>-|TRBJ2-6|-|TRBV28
CASNPGGEANVLTF
TGTGCCAGCAACCCTGGCGGGGAGGCCAACGTCCTGACTTTC
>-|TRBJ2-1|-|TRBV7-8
CASSGQSTWEQFF
TGTGCCAGCAGCGGCCAATCTACATGGGAGCAGTTCTTC
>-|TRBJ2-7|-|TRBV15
CATSQGASYEQYF
TGTGCCACCTCACAGGGAGCTTCGTACGAGCAGTACTTC
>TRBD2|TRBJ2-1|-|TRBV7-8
CASSTDGRSSYNEQFF
TGTGCCAGCAGTACCGACGGGAGGAGCTCCTACAATGAGCAGTTCTTC
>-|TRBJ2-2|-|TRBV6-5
CASKQKRNTGELFF
TGTGCCAGCAAGCAGAAACGGAACACCGGGGAGCTGTTTTTT
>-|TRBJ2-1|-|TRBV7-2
CASSLTDRYNEQFF
TGTGCCAGCAGCTTAACCGACCGCTACAATGAGCAGTTCTTC
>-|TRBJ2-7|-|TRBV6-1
CASSEFRGYYEQYF
TGTGCCAGCAGTGAGTTCCGGGGTTACTACGAGCAGTACTTC
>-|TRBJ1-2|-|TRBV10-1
CASPPWQGNYGYTF
TGCGCCAGCCCCCCCTGGCAGGGAAACTATGGCTACACCTTC
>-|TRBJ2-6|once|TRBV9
CASSVDGGANVLTF
TGTGCCAGCAGCGTTGATGGTGGGGCCAACGTCCTGACTTTC
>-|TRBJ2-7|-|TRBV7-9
CASTPRQVVGYEQYF
TGTGCCAGCACCCCAAGACAGGTTGTGGGATACGAGCAGTACTTC
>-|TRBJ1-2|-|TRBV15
CATSVRGGYGYTF
TGTGCCACCAGCGTCCGGGGAGGATATGGCTACACCTTC